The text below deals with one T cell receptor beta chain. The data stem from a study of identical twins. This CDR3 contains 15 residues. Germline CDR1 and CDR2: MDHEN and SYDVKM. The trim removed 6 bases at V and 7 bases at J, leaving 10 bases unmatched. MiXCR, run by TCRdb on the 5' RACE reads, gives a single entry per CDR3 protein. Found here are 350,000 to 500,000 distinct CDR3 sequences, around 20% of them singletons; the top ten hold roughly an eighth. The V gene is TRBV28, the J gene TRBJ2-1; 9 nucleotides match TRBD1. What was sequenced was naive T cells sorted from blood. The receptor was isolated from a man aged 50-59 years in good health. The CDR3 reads CASSPPGTGWNEQFF. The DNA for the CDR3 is TGTGCCAGCAGCCCTCCCGGGACAGGGTGGAATGAGCAGTTCTTC. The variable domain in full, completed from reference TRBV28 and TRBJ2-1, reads DVKVTQSSRYLVKRTGEKVFLECVQDMDHENMFWYRQDPGLGLRLIYFSYDVKMKEKGDIPEGYSVSREKKERFSLILESASTNQTSMYLCASSPPGTGWNEQFFGPGTRLTVL.